The following is a TCR beta chain sequence with its context. No antigen is known for it. Per germline, CDR1 MNHEY and CDR2 SVGEGT. This CDR3 spans 17 amino acids. The V and J ends lost 7 bases and 3 bases, in that order; junction bases with no gene match: 13. These data are taken from a study of glioma-infiltrating T cells. Study-level background: Low-grade gliomas were grade II; glioblastomas were grade IV at initial diagnosis.

Notes on the study in general: Tissue-blood divergence was below expectation in non-neoplastic patients, above in gliomas. A blood CDR3 motif signature was depleted in highly divergent patients.

TCR alpha and beta CDR3 regions were amplified from RNA using iRepertoire nested multiplex PCR. Input was roughly 100-450 ng of tissue mRNA or PBMC total RNA. TCRdb fed the multiplex PCR reads into MiXCR, producing one record per CDR3 protein. The sample has about 410,000 distinct CDR3 sequences, roughly two fifths seen once. This chain uses TRBV6-2 or TRBV6-3 with TRBJ2-7; 12 bases fit TRBD2. The sequencing sample was made of glioma tissue, nonneoplastic brain tissue, or PBMCs (not recorded which). This TCR was sampled from a human donor with low-grade glioma or glioblastoma, undergoing nonglioma brain surgery, or in good health (not recorded which). The CDR3 spells CASTPGLAGESYYEQYF. CDR3 DNA sequence: TGTGCCAGCACCCCGGGACTAGCGGGCGAGAGCTACTACGAGCAGTACTTC.